The 17 T cell receptor beta chains given below trace back to one sample, sequenced in a study of cytomegalovirus exposure and HLA in healthy donors. This PCR relied on a set of 60 Vbeta primers and 13 Jbeta primers. The method was immunoSEQ multiplex PCR; TCRdb's version includes in-frame clones alone and lacks a portion of them. Seen here are more than 95,000 clones, approximately 72% observed once, and the top ten hold less than 2.5%. The sample was PBMCs. The receptors derive from a man aged 25 to 40 in good health and CMV-seronegative.

This sequence joins TRBV7-9 and TRBJ2-3; perhaps TRBD2 as D (6 bases). The germline gives CDR1 SEHNR, CDR2 FQNEAQ (reference sequence). CDR3 length: 14 residues. Deletions cut 4 bases from V and 2 bases from J, with 10 bases between. The CDR3 is CASSWGLLTDTQYF. The CDR3 nucleotides are TGTGCCAGCAGCTGGGGACTCCTCACAGATACGCAGTATTTT.

The chain uses TRBV7-2 and TRBJ2-7, with D maybe TRBD1 (6 bases). V was trimmed by 1 base and J by 2 bases, leaving 9 bases between them. CDR1 is SGHTA and CDR2 is FQGNSA in the germline V gene. The CDR3 covers 14 residues. The CDR3 loop reads CASSLGTETYEQYF. CDR3 coding DNA: TGTGCCAGCAGCTTAGGGACAGAGACCTACGAGCAGTACTTC. Looking up the rest from reference TRBV7-2 and TRBJ2-7 gives the full variable domain: GAGVSQSPSNKVTEKGKDVELRCDPISGHTALYWYRQSLGQGLEFLIYFQGNSAPDKSGLPSDRFSAERTGGSVSTLTIQRTQQEDSAVYLCASSLGTETYEQYFGPGTRLTVT.

Remarks on this clone: The sample carries other DNA sequences with the same CDR3. This chain joins TRBV2 and TRBJ1-2; D is unresolved. Trimming cost V 3 bases and J 8 bases, with 16 bases left between them. Germline values: CDR1 SNHLY, CDR2 FYNNEI. The CDR3 is 14 residues long. The CDR3 loop reads CASSEDGRRAGYTF. The CDR3 bases are TGTGCCAGCAGTGAGGACGGACGGAGGGCCGGCTACACCTTC.

This clone was counted only a few times. The rearrangement uses TRBV6-6 and TRBJ1-5; maybe TRBD1 (6 bases). The CDR3 covers 14 residues. V lost 8 bases and J lost 3, with 14 bases in between. Germline V CDR1 and CDR2: MNHNY, SVGAGI (reference sequence). CDR3: CASLRTDDNQPQHF. The CDR3 DNA reads TGTGCCAGCCTAAGGACAGATGACAATCAGCCCCAGCATTTT.

The V call is TRBV19, the J call TRBJ2-1; TRBD1 might be the D (6 bases). Trimming removed 6 bases at V and 5 bases at J, with 17 bases between. CDR1 LNHDA and CDR2 SQIVND come from the germline V gene (reference sequence). This CDR3 has 15 amino acids. CDR3 in amino acids: CASRITGTQNNEQFF. For the CDR3, the DNA is TGTGCCAGTAGGATCACCGGGACACAAAACAATGAGCAGTTCTTC.

V usage is TRBV20-1 and J usage is TRBJ2-1; tentative D call: TRBD2 (6 bases). Per the germline V gene, CDR1 is DFQATT and CDR2 is SNEGSKA (reference sequence). The V and J ends lost 7 bases and 10 bases respectively, with 14 bases between them. The CDR3 contains 11 residues. The CDR3 loop is CSGWGEVEQFF. The CDR3 nucleotides read TGCAGTGGATGGGGGGAGGTAGAGCAGTTCTTC.

This chain joins TRBV19 and TRBJ1-5; TRBD1 matches 12 bases. Looked up from germline, CDR1 is LNHDA and CDR2 is SQIVND (reference sequence). Trimming removed 5 bases from V and 3 bases from J; junction bases left unmatched: 2. The CDR3 sequence is 15 residues long. Here the CDR3 reads CASSGTGGLNQPQHF. The CDR3 nucleotides read TGTGCCAGTAGTGGGACAGGGGGCCTCAATCAGCCCCAGCATTTT. Based on the CDR3 plus reference TRBV19 and TRBJ1-5, the full variable domain is DGGITQSPKYLFRKEGQNVTLSCEQNLNHDAMYWYRQDPGQGLRLIYYSQIVNDFQKGDIAEGYSVSREKKESFPLTVTSAQKNPTAFYLCASSGTGGLNQPQHFGDGTRLSIL.

This clone was detected a few times. V is TRBV5-4 and J is TRBJ1-4, with 9 bases that match TRBD1. The CDR3 loop spans 14 amino acids. The germline gives CDR1 SGHNT, CDR2 YYREEE (reference sequence). Unmatched junction bases numbered 4, after V lost 2 bases and J lost 8 bases. The CDR3 sequence: CASSLQGAREKLFF. In DNA, the CDR3 is TGTGCCAGCAGCTTACAGGGGGCTAGGGAAAAACTGTTTTTT.

The chain combines TRBV18 with TRBJ1-1, with a weak D call TRBD1 (6 bases). The CDR3 totals 16 residues. The ends were cut back, 3 bases at V and 4 bases at J, with 18 bases in the middle. Germline V CDR1 and CDR2: KGHSH, LQKENI. CDR3 coding DNA: TGTGCCAGCTCACCTACTGTAACAGGGAAAGGCACTGAAGCTTTCTTT. Amino acids: CASSPTVTGKGTEAFF.

The chain is built from TRBV14 and TRBJ1-5; 10 nucleotides agree with TRBD1. This CDR3 has 15 residues. V shed 3 bases, J shed 4 bases, and the junction held 3 bases outside the gene matches. Germline CDR1 and CDR2: SGHDN and FVKESK. This chain's CDR3 is CASSQTGGPNQPQHF. The CDR3 region has the DNA TGTGCCAGCAGCCAGACAGGGGGCCCGAATCAGCCCCAGCATTTT.

J is TRBJ1-6 and V is TRBV2, with a weak D call TRBD1 (6 bases). Trimming stripped 6 bases from V and 8 bases from J, with 14 bases between. Germline CDR1 and CDR2: SNHLY and FYNNEI. CDR3 length: 14 residues. The CDR3 nucleotides read TGTGCCAGCAGCCCCAGGACAGAAGATTCACCCCTCCACTTT. This gives the protein CASSPRTEDSPLHF. Full variable domain (outside the CDR3, taken from reference TRBV2 and TRBJ1-6): EPEVTQTPSHQVTQMGQEVILRCVPISNHLYFYWYRQILGQKVEFLVSFYNNEISEKSEIFDDQFSVERPDGSNFTLKIRSTKLEDSAMYFCASSPRTEDSPLHFGNGTRLTVT.

V and J are TRBV30 and TRBJ1-3, with TRBD1 matching over 9 bases. CDR1 and CDR2 (germline): GTSNPN, SVGIG (reference sequence). J lost 0 bases, V lost 3 bases, and 0 bases had no gene match. This CDR3 region has 14 residues. DNA of the CDR3: TGTGCCTGGAGACAGGGGGCCTCTGGAAACACCATATATTTT. Protein product: CAWRQGASGNTIYF.

The chain recombines TRBV6-6 with TRBJ1-5; TRBD1 matches at 8 bases. CDR3 length: 14 amino acids. V shed 7 bases, J shed 3 bases, and the junction held 5 bases outside the gene matches. Germline-derived CDR1 and CDR2 are MNHNY and SVGAGI (reference sequence). CDR3 region: CASTTDRVNQPQHF. Written as DNA, the CDR3 is TGTGCCAGCACCACGGACAGGGTCAATCAGCCCCAGCATTTT.

The chain recombines TRBV4-1 with TRBJ2-7; 8 bases agree with TRBD2. J gave up 5 bases and V 1 base, and 4 bases lay outside the gene matches. This CDR3 is built from 14 residues. Germline CDR1 is MGHRA and CDR2 is YSYEKL. For the CDR3, the DNA is TGCGCCAGCAGCCAAGGAAGGACTAGCAACGAGCAGTACTTC. This translates into CASSQGRTSNEQYF.

CDR3 bases: TGTGCCAGCAGTAAGGGACTAGCGAGTCATGAGCAGTTCTTC. This translates into CASSKGLASHEQFF. The chain recombines TRBV6-5 with TRBJ2-1; 10 bases agree with TRBD2. J was trimmed by 8 bases and V by 5 bases; bases with no gene match: 6. The CDR3 runs to 14 residues. Germline loops: CDR1 MNHEY, CDR2 SVGAGI.

This clone has a single count. In the same sample, other DNA sequences code for this CDR3. The CDR3 here is CASSLGHYGYTF. The CDR3 DNA reads as TGTGCCAGCAGTTTAGGGCACTATGGCTACACCTTC. This chain uses TRBV28 with TRBJ1-2; D is unresolved. The CDR3 has 12 residues. Trimming cost V 2 bases and J 3 bases, with 4 bases left between them. Germline CDR1 and CDR2: MDHEN and SYDVKM.

The J gene is TRBJ2-7, the V gene TRBV7-8, with 12 nucleotides matching TRBD2. There are 17 residues in the CDR3. V lost 5 bases, J lost 0 bases, and 8 bases stayed unmatched. CDR1 is SGHVS and CDR2 is FQNEAQ in the germline V gene. The CDR3 bases are TGTGCCAGCAGCGCGGGACTAGCGGGCCCTAGCTCCTACGAGCAGTACTTC. As protein: CASSAGLAGPSSYEQYF. The variable domain in full, with the rest retrieved from reference TRBV7-8 and TRBJ2-7, is GAGVSQSPRYKVAKRGQDVALRCDPISGHVSLFWYQQALGQGPEFLTYFQNEAQLDKSGLPSDRFFAERPEGSVSTLKIQRTQQEDSAVYLCASSAGLAGPSSYEQYFGPGTRLTVT.